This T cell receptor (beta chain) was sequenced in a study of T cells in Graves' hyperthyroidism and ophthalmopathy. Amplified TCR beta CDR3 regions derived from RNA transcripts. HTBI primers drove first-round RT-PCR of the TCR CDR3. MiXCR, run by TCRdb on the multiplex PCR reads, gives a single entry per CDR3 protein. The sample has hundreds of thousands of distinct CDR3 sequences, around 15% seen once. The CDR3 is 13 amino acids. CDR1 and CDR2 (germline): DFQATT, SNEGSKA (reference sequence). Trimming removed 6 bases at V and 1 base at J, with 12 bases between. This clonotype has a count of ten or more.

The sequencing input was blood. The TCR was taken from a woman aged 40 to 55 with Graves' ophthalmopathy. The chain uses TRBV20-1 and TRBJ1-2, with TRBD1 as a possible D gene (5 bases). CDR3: CSAPGTDNYGYTF. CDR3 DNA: TGCAGTGCCCCCGGGACGGATAACTATGGCTACACCTTC.